The present TCR beta chain was sequenced within a study of regulatory T cells in long-lasting Graves disease. Study overall: For under 3 months, newly diagnosed Graves' patients had been taking antithyroid drugs. Study-level results: The study found TRBV28, TRBJ1-2 and TRBJ2-5 favored in persistent disease.

The CDR3 runs 15 residues. Germline V gene lookup returns CDR1 DFQATT and CDR2 SNEGSKA (reference sequence). V lost 0 bases, J lost 7 bases, and 18 bases lay in between. Specified time point: newly diagnosed GD, antithyroid drugs for less than 3 months. With RNA extracted from PBMCs as input, the TCR library was made. With EDTA tubes as the receptacles, 7 to 9 milliliters of peripheral blood were drawn. This clonotype has ten or more counts. Antigen specificity is unknown. Arm-PCR of CDR3 regions with iRepertoire HTBI primers generated TCR beta libraries. TCRdb itself ran the multiplex PCR reads through MiXCR, one entry per CDR3 protein. The sample shows roughly 420,000 distinct CDR3 sequences, 15% to 19% of them seen only once.

This chain joins TRBV20-1 and TRBJ1-2; tentatively, D is TRBD1 (6 bases). The receptor's source is a female donor with Graves disease. Sequenced here: peripheral blood mononuclear cells (PBMCs), sampled at new diagnosis, from a patient treated with antithyroid drugs. The CDR3 DNA reads TGCAGTGCTAGAGATCTGGGGGGGGGGGCGGTTGGCTACACCTTC. Amino acid sequence: CSARDLGGGAVGYTF.